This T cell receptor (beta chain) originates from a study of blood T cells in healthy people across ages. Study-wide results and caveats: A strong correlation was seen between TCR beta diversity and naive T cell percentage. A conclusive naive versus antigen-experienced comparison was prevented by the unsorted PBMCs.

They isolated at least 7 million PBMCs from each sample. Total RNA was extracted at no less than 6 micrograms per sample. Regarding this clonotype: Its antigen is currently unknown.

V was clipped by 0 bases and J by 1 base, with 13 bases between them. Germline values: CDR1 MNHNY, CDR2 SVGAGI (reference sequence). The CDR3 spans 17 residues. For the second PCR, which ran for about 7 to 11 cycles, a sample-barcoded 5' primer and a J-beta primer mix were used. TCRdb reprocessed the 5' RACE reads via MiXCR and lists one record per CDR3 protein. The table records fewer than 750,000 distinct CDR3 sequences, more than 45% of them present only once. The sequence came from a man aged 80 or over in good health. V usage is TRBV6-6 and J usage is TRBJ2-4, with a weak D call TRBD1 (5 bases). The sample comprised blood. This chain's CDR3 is CASSYSMGPRAKNIQYF. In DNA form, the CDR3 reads TGTGCCAGCAGTTACTCGATGGGGCCGAGGGCCAAAAACATTCAGTACTTC.